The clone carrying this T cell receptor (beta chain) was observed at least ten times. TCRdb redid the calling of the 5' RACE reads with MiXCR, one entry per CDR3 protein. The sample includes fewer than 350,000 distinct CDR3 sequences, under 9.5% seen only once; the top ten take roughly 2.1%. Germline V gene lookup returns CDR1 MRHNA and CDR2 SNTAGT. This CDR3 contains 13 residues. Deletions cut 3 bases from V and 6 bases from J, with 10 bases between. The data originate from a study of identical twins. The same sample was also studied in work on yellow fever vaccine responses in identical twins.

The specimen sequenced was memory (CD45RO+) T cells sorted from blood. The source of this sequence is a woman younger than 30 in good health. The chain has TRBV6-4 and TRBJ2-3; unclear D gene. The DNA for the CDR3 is TGTGCCAGCAGTGAATCCCCTAGGGATACGCAGTATTTT. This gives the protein CASSESPRDTQYF.